This T cell receptor beta chain was identified during a study of blood T cell repertoires in COVID-19 (TCRdb year 2020). A note on the overall study: The collaborator samples originated in the United States, Italy and Spain and spanned the acute and convalescent phases of COVID-19. Where available, HLA class I and class II types were taken from metadata supplied by the sample provider and were not determined by assay-based typing. Sample metadata almost always included a de-identified subject ID, COVID-19 status, age in years and sex. The prospective study material was composed of cDNA or gDNA derived from T cells, B-cell-depleted T cells, or PBMCs. Subjects who had been exposed to COVID-19, were actively infected with it, or had recovered from it provided the deeply sampled blood TCRbeta repertoires that made up the dataset. A freely available public database, intended as a resource for researchers studying the immune response to SARS-CoV-2, is where the repertoires were released. Samples came from the ongoing ImmuneRACE study (first 160 participants) plus 1,254 subjects from 6 global collaborators.

The immunoSEQ Assay, a bias-controlled multiplex PCR, was used to amplify TCRbeta CDR3 regions from genomic DNA. As for the original processing: The number of nucleated cells in each sample was estimated by amplification of reference gene primers within the assay. To quantify the absolute abundance of each unique TCRbeta CDR3 rearrangement, sequence reads were collapsed and filtered. For each sample, productive Simpson clonality was calculated by taking the square root of Simpson's diversity index across productive rearrangements. Held by TCRdb, this immuneACCESS table contains in-frame sequences only and omits some clones. Under half of the omission traces to an unresolved V gene where checked; the cause of the rest is unknown. Clone size and V and J calls were adopted from that table, with D and trimming inferred from the DNA. This sample has about 200,000 clones in its table, and 85% to 90% of those were observed once. The ten most abundant clones make up 1.2% of the sample.

Participants in the prospective study were enrolled through a virtual design, were aged about 18 to 89 years, and lived in about 25 United States geographic areas. Cohort assignment in the prospective study relied on participant-reported clinical history from a screening survey and a study questionnaire. ImmuneRACE Cohort 3 recovered participants were defined by two consecutive negative NP/OP PCR tests, healthcare professional clearance, or symptom resolution. In the prospective study, whole blood, serum and a nasopharyngeal or oropharyngeal swab were collected from each participant by mobile phlebotomists. Participants in the prospective study had the option to provide additional blood draws and questionnaires over a 2-month period. Blood samples from the prospective study were shipped frozen or at room temperature prior to DNA extraction. Broader findings and caveats from the paper: The amount of clinical and demographic metadata varied by source and participant and was provided uncurated.

Details on this clone: Its antigen has not been determined. No per-base quality is available; no much larger clone lies one base away.

From a lookup of the germline V gene, CDR1 and CDR2 are MGHRA and YSYEKL. The CDR3, from cysteine to phenylalanine, totals 14 residues. Here the CDR3 DNA is all that survives: 42 bases in frame from base 1. Trimming removed 0 bases from V and 7 bases from J, leaving 9 bases between the germline ends. The receptor chain draws on TRBV4-1 and TRBJ2-2; perhaps TRBD1 is the D gene, with 5 bases matching. This receptor was identified in a man in his thirties or forties who had recovered from COVID-19. The specimen was PBMCs or T cells enriched from blood (not recorded which). Here the CDR3 is given as CASSQDRVSGELFF. The DNA is TGCGCCAGCAGCCAAGACAGGGTTAGCGGGGAGCTGTTTTTT.